Below, 8 T cell receptor beta chains from the same sample are listed, as sequenced in a study of cytomegalovirus exposure and HLA in healthy donors. Researchers ran the PCR with 60 Vbeta and 13 Jbeta primers. The table came from immunoSEQ multiplex PCR; TCRdb's copy has only in-frame clones and leaves some out. The repertoire holds 100,000 to 150,000 clones, with approximately 75% as singletons. The sample consisted of PBMCs. The receptors come from a man aged 25 to 40 in good health and CMV-seronegative.

The chain has TRBV19 and TRBJ2-7; TRBD1 aligns across 9 bases. Per the germline V gene, CDR1 is LNHDA and CDR2 is SQIVND (reference sequence). CDR3 length: 14 residues. With V trimmed by 7 bases and J by 4 bases, 8 bases remained unmatched. CDR3 residues: CASKGQGVGYEQYF. Here the CDR3 DNA reads TGTGCCAGTAAGGGACAGGGCGTCGGGTACGAGCAGTACTTC. Full variable domain (rest looked up from reference TRBV19 and TRBJ2-7): DGGITQSPKYLFRKEGQNVTLSCEQNLNHDAMYWYRQDPGQGLRLIYYSQIVNDFQKGDIAEGYSVSREKKESFPLTVTSAQKNPTAFYLCASKGQGVGYEQYFGPGTRLTVT.

This chain connects TRBV28 to TRBJ1-1; maybe TRBD1 (5 bases). Per the germline V gene, CDR1 is MDHEN and CDR2 is SYDVKM. There are 14 residues in the CDR3. Trimming pared 1 base from V and 4 bases from J, leaving 10 bases between. CDR3 sequence: CASSLSGLATEAFF. Here the CDR3 DNA reads TGTGCCAGCAGTTTATCAGGGCTTGCCACTGAAGCTTTCTTT.

The V and J genes are TRBV27 and TRBJ2-5, with 10 bases identical to TRBD1. The closer fit of TRBJ2-7 to the DNA end suggests the J call may be wrong. Per the germline V gene, CDR1 is MNHEY and CDR2 is SMNVEV (reference sequence). This CDR3 has 14 amino acids. CDR3 in DNA: TGTGCCAGCAGTCCGCCCGGGACAGGGGACGAGCAGTACTTC. As protein: CASSPPGTGDEQYF.

The chain couples TRBV27 to TRBJ1-1; no firm D call. The V gene lost 5 bases and the J gene lost 2 bases, with 9 bases spanning the gap. Germline V gene data show CDR1 as MNHEY and CDR2 as SMNVEV (reference sequence). The CDR3 extends over 13 amino acids. CDR3 DNA sequence: TGTGCCAGCAGTATTACACGTAACACTGAAGCTTTCTTT. It specifies CASSITRNTEAFF.

This clone was observed a single time. This chain joins TRBV7-9 and TRBJ1-1; TRBD1 might be the D (5 bases). Trimming stripped 0 bases from V and 5 bases from J, with 13 bases between. Looked up from germline, CDR1 is SEHNR and CDR2 is FQNEAQ (reference sequence). CDR3 length equals 15 residues. This chain's CDR3 is CASSLANGGGTEAFF. The CDR3, as DNA: TGTGCCAGCAGCTTAGCGAATGGGGGAGGGACTGAAGCTTTCTTT. The full variable domain, in which reference TRBV7-9 and TRBJ1-1 provide the parts outside the CDR3, is DTGVSQNPRHKITKRGQNVTFRCDPISEHNRLYWYRQTLGQGPEFLTYFQNEAQLEKSRLLSDRFSAERPKGSFSTLEIQRTEQGDSAMYLCASSLANGGGTEAFFGQGTRLTVV.

The chain uses TRBV6-5 and TRBJ1-1; TRBD1 is a possible D gene (5 bases). The CDR3 runs to 14 residues. The V end was cut by 4 bases, the J end by 1 base, with 10 bases between. Germline CDR1 and CDR2: MNHEY and SVGAGI. CDR3 amino acids: CASSFQGWNTEAFF. CDR3 nucleotides: TGTGCCAGCAGTTTCCAGGGATGGAACACTGAAGCTTTCTTT.

The V gene is TRBV19, the J gene TRBJ1-5, with TRBD1 matching over 8 bases. There are 16 residues in the CDR3. Trimming took 5 bases from V and 6 from J; bases not matched to a gene: 12. Germline V gives CDR1 LNHDA, CDR2 SQIVND (reference sequence). As DNA, the CDR3 is TGTGCCAGTAGTGCCCAACAGGGGGAGGTGGGTCAGCCCCAGCATTTT. Translated: CASSAQQGEVGQPQHF.

The chain has TRBV7-3 and TRBJ2-5; 8 bases align to TRBD2. V shed 1 base and J 4 bases; nucleotides not matched to a gene: 5. Per germline, CDR1 SGHTA and CDR2 FQGTGA. The CDR3 sequence is 15 residues long. The CDR3 region is CASSLNPAGAETQYF. The CDR3 region has the DNA TGTGCCAGCAGCTTAAACCCAGCGGGGGCAGAGACCCAGTACTTC.